One and the same sample provided the 32 T cell receptor beta chains below, sequenced in a study of blood T cell repertoires in COVID-19. The data were produced by immunoSEQ multiplex PCR, yet TCRdb's version contains in-frame clones alone and is incomplete. The data contain roughly 120,000 clones, about 83% of them singletons. The sample was peripheral blood. These receptors came from a woman aged 50 to 60 with acute or convalescent COVID-19.

This CDR3 reads CASSHNQVTQPQHF. DNA of the CDR3: TGCGCCAGCAGCCACAATCAGGTTACTCAGCCCCAGCATTTT. The genes are TRBV4-1 and TRBJ1-5; no firm D call. Per the germline V gene, CDR1 is MGHRA and CDR2 is YSYEKL. The CDR3 loop spans 14 amino acids. The germline V and J ends were trimmed by 3 bases and 6 bases, with 12 bases remaining between them.

The V call is TRBV27, the J call TRBJ1-2, with TRBD1 as a possible D gene (5 bases). The CDR3 covers 15 residues. V was pared by 2 bases and J by 4 bases, with 14 bases between. The germline gives CDR1 MNHEY, CDR2 SMNVEV (reference sequence). The CDR3 region has the DNA TGTGCCAGCAGTTTAACCCTACAGGATTTCTATGGCTACACCTTC. This gives the protein CASSLTLQDFYGYTF.

The genes are TRBV19 and TRBJ2-2; 11 bases map to TRBD2. CDR1 is LNHDA and CDR2 is SQIVND in the germline V gene (reference sequence). This CDR3 has 16 amino acids. V shed 4 bases and J 4 bases; nucleotides not matched to a gene: 5. CDR3 sequence: CASSKLAGGFTGELFF. The DNA of the CDR3 is TGTGCCAGTAGTAAATTAGCGGGGGGGTTCACCGGGGAGCTGTTTTTT.

The count of this clone is one. The chain has TRBV19 and TRBJ2-7; D is undetermined. The V and J ends lost 8 bases and 5 bases respectively, with 16 bases between them. CDR3 length: 13 amino acids. CDR1 and CDR2 from the germline V gene are LNHDA and SQIVND (reference sequence). As DNA, the CDR3 is TGTGCCAGTGGTGGCAGATCTGTCGACGAGCAGTACTTC. This translates into CASGGRSVDEQYF.

This clone appeared a few times. This rearrangement joins TRBV28 to TRBJ1-5; D is unclear. V gave up 10 bases and J gave up 5 bases, with 15 bases separating them. CDR1 is MDHEN, CDR2 SYDVKM, per germline. There are 13 residues in the CDR3. The CDR3 bases are TGTGCCACCGCGGAAGGATGGGATCAGCCCCAGCATTTT. Encoded protein: CATAEGWDQPQHF.

This rearrangement joins TRBV5-4 to TRBJ1-4, with a weak D call TRBD1 (6 bases). V lost 3 bases and J 3 bases, leaving 15 bases between the germline ends. Per germline, CDR1 SGHNT and CDR2 YYREEE (reference sequence). CDR3 size: 16 residues. The CDR3 coding sequence is TGTGCCAGCAGCTCGAGGGGGGGCGTCTCTAATGAAAAACTGTTTTTT. Translating it yields CASSSRGGVSNEKLFF.

J is TRBJ1-3 and V is TRBV11-2, with TRBD1 as a possible D gene (6 bases). This CDR3 has 17 residues. Germline CDR1 SGHAT, CDR2 FQNNGV. The V gene lost 5 bases and the J gene lost 2 bases, with 19 bases spanning the gap. This chain's CDR3 is CASSQPGWGGTGNTIYF. DNA of the CDR3: TGTGCCAGCAGCCAACCCGGGTGGGGGGGCACTGGAAACACCATATATTTT.

The chain has TRBV6-2 or TRBV6-3 and TRBJ1-1; D is uncertain. The CDR3 consists of 16 residues. The V gene's germline CDR1 is MNHEY and CDR2 SVGEGT. V lost 2 bases and J 4 bases, leaving 17 bases between the germline ends. Here the CDR3 DNA reads TGTGCCAGCAGTTACCATCGTGTGGGCGGAGGCACTGAAGCTTTCTTT. Protein sequence: CASSYHRVGGGTEAFF.

This clone occurred once. This rearrangement joins TRBV3-1 (or the pseudogene TRBV3-2) to TRBJ2-7; tentatively, D is TRBD2 (6 bases). This CDR3 is 13 amino acids long. Germline lookup yields CDR1 LGHDT and CDR2 YNNKEL (reference sequence). V lost 2 bases, J lost 5 bases, and 10 bases lay in between. In nucleotides, the CDR3 is TGTGCCAGCAGCCAATTGGGGACTGACGAGCAGTACTTC. This sequence encodes CASSQLGTDEQYF.

The V call is TRBV5-1, the J call TRBJ2-5; 8 bases map to TRBD1. With 4 bases clipped from V and 2 bases from J, the junction kept 7 bases outside the gene matches. The CDR3 has 15 amino acids. CDR1 is SGHRS, CDR2 YFSETQ, per germline. The CDR3 DNA reads TGCGCCAGCAGCAAAACGACAGGGGAACAAGAGACCCAGTACTTC. It is translated as CASSKTTGEQETQYF.

J is TRBJ2-3 and V is TRBV2, with TRBD2 matching over 7 bases. In germline, CDR1 is SNHLY, CDR2 FYNNEI. The CDR3 extends over 14 amino acids. J lost 5 bases, V lost 4 bases, and 6 bases had no gene match. The CDR3 nucleotides are TGTGCCAGCAGTGCGGAGCGGGGAGGAGATACGCAGTATTTT. Translating it yields CASSAERGGDTQYF.

This clone was seen only once. The CDR3: CAISEQGSNTEAFF. The CDR3 DNA is TGTGCCATCAGTGAACAGGGTTCGAACACTGAAGCTTTCTTT. The chain carries TRBV10-3 and TRBJ1-1; D may be TRBD1 (6 bases). The V gene's germline CDR1 is ENHRY and CDR2 SYGVKD. V was shortened by 3 bases and J by 1 base, with 9 bases between the two germline ends. The CDR3 is 14 residues long.

The CDR3 region has the DNA TGTGCCAGCAGTGGGGGCGTCATGAACACTGAAGCTTTCTTT. Residues: CASSGGVMNTEAFF. The rearrangement uses TRBV11-3 and TRBJ1-1; a weak D match, TRBD1 (6 bases). Germline-derived CDR1 and CDR2 are SGHNT and YENEEA. Trimming took off 6 bases at V and 0 bases at J, with 11 bases between the two ends. This CDR3 region has 14 residues.

This clone was found once. This rearrangement joins TRBV19 to TRBJ1-5; possibly TRBD1 for D (5 bases). CDR3 length equals 18 residues. V was trimmed by 4 bases and J by 4 bases, leaving 23 bases between them. The germline CDR1 and CDR2 sequences are LNHDA and SQIVND (reference sequence). CDR3 region: CASSSQYMTTVGNQPQHF. The DNA for the CDR3 is TGTGCCAGTAGTAGCCAATACATGACGACAGTCGGGAATCAGCCCCAGCATTTT.

This sequence joins TRBV6-1 and TRBJ2-5, with 8 bases identical to TRBD1. V was clipped by 6 bases and J by 5 bases; unmatched bases: 2. From germline, CDR1 is MNHNS and CDR2 SASEGT. This CDR3 has 12 amino acids. CDR3 sequence (DNA): TGTGCCAGCAGCCGGGACAGGGAGACCCAGTACTTC. This encodes CASSRDRETQYF.

This clone was seen only once. The chain recombines TRBV29-1 with TRBJ1-1, with TRBD1 matching 9 bases. J was trimmed by 6 bases and V by 6 bases; bases with no gene match: 8. The germline V gene encodes CDR1 SQVTM and CDR2 ANQGSEA. The CDR3 contains 13 residues. Here the CDR3 DNA reads TGCAGCGTGACAAGGACAGGGGCCTCTGAAGCTTTCTTT. It encodes CSVTRTGASEAFF.

The chain has TRBV7-8 and TRBJ1-5; 9 bases agree with TRBD1. The J segment lost 0 bases and the V segment lost 0 bases, leaving 9 bases of the junction unmatched. The CDR3 length is 19 residues. Germline-derived CDR1 and CDR2 are SGHVS and FQNEAQ. The CDR3 region has the DNA TGTGCCAGCAGCTTAGCGCAGGGACAGGGCCTTTATAGCAATCAGCCCCAGCATTTT. This translates into CASSLAQGQGLYSNQPQHF.

Comments on this clone: This same CDR3 is encoded by further DNA sequences in the sample. The chain combines TRBV7-9 with TRBJ2-7; no definite D call. V lost 4 bases, J lost 1 base, and 8 bases lay in between. Germline-derived CDR1 and CDR2 are SEHNR and FQNEAQ (reference sequence). This CDR3 comprises 13 residues. CDR3 sequence reads: CASSSQVSYEQYF. The CDR3 region has the DNA TGTGCCAGCAGCTCCCAGGTGTCCTACGAGCAGTACTTC.

V gene TRBV29-1 combines with J gene TRBJ1-2; 7 bases are shared with TRBD1. With V trimmed by 0 bases and J by 7 bases, 5 bases remained unmatched. Germline V gene sequence: CDR1 SQVTM, CDR2 ANQGSEA. The CDR3 is 13 amino acids. The chain's CDR3 is CSVEDGTVSGYTF. In DNA, the CDR3 is TGCAGCGTTGAAGATGGGACAGTAAGTGGCTACACCTTC.

In DNA form, the CDR3 reads TGTGCCAGCAGTGCGGAGGGAAGACAGCCCCAGCATTTT. Encoded protein: CASSAEGRQPQHF. The genes are TRBV2 and TRBJ1-5; no definite D call. The germline V gene has CDR1 SNHLY and CDR2 FYNNEI. The CDR3 has 13 amino acids. The V gene lost 4 bases and the J gene lost 7 bases, with 11 bases spanning the gap.

The chain combines TRBV6-6 with TRBJ1-4; 7 bases are shared with TRBD1. Per the germline V gene, CDR1 is MNHNY and CDR2 is SVGAGI (reference sequence). Germline trimming cut 6 bases from V and 7 bases from J; bases unmatched to any gene: 11. This CDR3 spans 15 amino acids. The CDR3 spells CASSPGGGAGEKLFF. DNA for the CDR3: TGTGCCAGCAGCCCAGGAGGGGGCGCGGGTGAAAAACTGTTTTTT.

V is TRBV5-4 and J is TRBJ1-1; TRBD1 agrees at 8 bases. Looked up from germline, CDR1 is SGHNT and CDR2 is YYREEE (reference sequence). The ends lost 5 bases at V and 5 bases at J; junction bases unmatched: 8. The CDR3 sequence is 14 residues long. CDR3 sequence reads: CASRFRGQVTEAFF. CDR3 bases: TGTGCCAGCAGGTTCAGGGGGCAGGTTACTGAAGCTTTCTTT.

This chain connects TRBV18 to TRBJ1-4; 10 nucleotides align to TRBD1. The CDR3 contains 16 residues. Germline V gives CDR1 KGHSH, CDR2 LQKENI. The trim removed 1 base at V and 8 bases at J, leaving 7 bases unmatched. The CDR3 region has the DNA TGTGCCAGCTCACCACAAACGGGACAGGGGCTCGAAAAACTGTTTTTT. Amino acid sequence: CASSPQTGQGLEKLFF.

The chain couples TRBV2 to TRBJ1-3, with unresolved D. V was clipped by 3 bases and J by 0 bases, with 9 bases between them. The CDR3 consists of 15 residues. The germline V gene has CDR1 SNHLY and CDR2 FYNNEI. Here the CDR3 reads CASSDRGRSGNTIYF. The CDR3 DNA is TGTGCCAGCAGTGATCGGGGTCGCTCTGGAAACACCATATATTTT.

This clone has just one count. The rearrangement joins TRBV4-2 to TRBJ1-5; 8 bases match TRBD1. Germline V gene data show CDR1 as LGHNA and CDR2 as YNFKEQ. Losses at the gene ends were 4 bases for V and 5 bases for J; bases not matched to a gene: 4. CDR3 length: 14 amino acids. The CDR3 here is CASSPGQAHQPQHF. As DNA, the CDR3 is TGTGCCAGCAGCCCGGGACAGGCCCATCAGCCCCAGCATTTT.

The V and J genes are TRBV29-1 and TRBJ1-2; TRBD1 aligns across 9 bases. Germline V CDR1 and CDR2: SQVTM, ANQGSEA. Unmatched junction bases numbered 9, after V lost 7 bases and J lost 6 bases. The CDR3 sequence is 13 residues long. The CDR3 DNA sequence: TGCAGCGATGGACAGGGGCTGGCCAATGGCTACACCTTC. It encodes CSDGQGLANGYTF.

The V call is TRBV10-2, the J call TRBJ1-4; 8 bases agree with TRBD1. The germline V gene has CDR1 WSHSY and CDR2 SAAADI. Trimming took 1 base from V and 0 from J; bases not matched to a gene: 7. The CDR3 contains 18 residues. The chain's CDR3 is CASSEWQGAFSTNEKLFF. The CDR3 bases are TGCGCCAGCAGTGAGTGGCAGGGGGCATTTTCAACTAATGAAAAACTGTTTTTT.

This clone has just one count. The rearrangement uses TRBV13 and TRBJ2-5; TRBD2 matches 12 bases. CDR3 length: 14 residues. J lost 5 bases, V lost 5 bases, and 3 bases had no gene match. Germline V lookup: CDR1 PRHDT, CDR2 FYEKMQ (reference sequence). CDR3 loop: CASSPSGRGETQYF. In DNA, the CDR3 is TGTGCCAGCAGCCCTAGCGGGAGGGGGGAGACCCAGTACTTC. The whole variable domain, remainder taken from reference TRBV13 and TRBJ2-5, is AAGVIQSPRHLIKEKRETATLKCYPIPRHDTVYWYQQGPGQDPQFLISFYEKMQSDKGSIPDRFSAQQFSDYHSELNMSSLELGDSALYFCASSPSGRGETQYFGPGTRLLVL.

The chain recombines TRBV19 with TRBJ1-5; D not certain. CDR3 length equals 13 residues. Germline V lookup: CDR1 LNHDA, CDR2 SQIVND (reference sequence). Trimming left V 7 bases short and J 0 bases short, with 7 bases between. The CDR3 coding sequence is TGTGCCAGTATGAGTCATAGCAATCAGCCCCAGCATTTT. It yields the protein CASMSHSNQPQHF.

V usage is TRBV3-1 (or the pseudogene TRBV3-2) and J usage is TRBJ2-1, with 11 nucleotides matching TRBD2. Trimming took 1 base from V and 7 from J; bases not matched to a gene: 6. CDR3 size: 16 residues. From germline, CDR1 is LGHDT and CDR2 YNNKEL (reference sequence). This CDR3 is CASSQARLAGKNEQFF. The CDR3 bases are TGTGCCAGCAGCCAAGCTCGACTAGCGGGAAAGAATGAGCAGTTCTTC.

J is TRBJ2-6 and V is TRBV9; D is unresolved. V was trimmed by 6 bases and J by 0 bases, leaving 7 bases between them. Looked up from germline, CDR1 is SGDLS and CDR2 is YYNGEE. The CDR3 loop spans 14 amino acids. Here the CDR3 DNA reads TGTGCCAGCACGAGGAGCTCTGGGGCCAACGTCCTGACTTTC. As protein: CASTRSSGANVLTF.

The chain combines TRBV5-5 with TRBJ1-5, with 7 bases lining up with TRBD1. The CDR3 covers 16 residues. In germline, CDR1 is SGHKS, CDR2 YYEKEE (reference sequence). Germline trimming cut 0 bases from V and 7 bases from J; bases unmatched to any gene: 10. The CDR3 DNA is TGTGCCAGCAGCTTGGAAGTTTGGGGCAGGGGGCAGCCCCAGCATTTT. This encodes CASSLEVWGRGQPQHF. Based on the CDR3 plus reference TRBV5-5 and TRBJ1-5, the full variable domain is DAGVTQSPTHLIKTRGQQVTLRCSPISGHKSVSWYQQVLGQGPQFIFQYYEKEERGRGNFPDRFSARQFPNYSSELNVNALLLGDSALYLCASSLEVWGRGQPQHFGDGTRLSIL.